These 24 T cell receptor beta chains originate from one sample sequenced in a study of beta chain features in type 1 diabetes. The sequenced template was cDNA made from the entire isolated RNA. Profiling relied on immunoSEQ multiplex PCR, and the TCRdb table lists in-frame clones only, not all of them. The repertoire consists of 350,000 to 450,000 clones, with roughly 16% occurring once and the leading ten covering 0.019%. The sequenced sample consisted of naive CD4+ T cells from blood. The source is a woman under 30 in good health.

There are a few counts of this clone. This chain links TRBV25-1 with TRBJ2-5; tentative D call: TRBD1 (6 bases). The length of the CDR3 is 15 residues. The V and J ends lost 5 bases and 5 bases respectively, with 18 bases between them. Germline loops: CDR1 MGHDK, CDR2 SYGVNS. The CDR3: CASSPLQGVVETQYF. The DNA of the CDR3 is TGTGCCAGCAGTCCCTTACAGGGCGTCGTGGAGACCCAGTACTTC.

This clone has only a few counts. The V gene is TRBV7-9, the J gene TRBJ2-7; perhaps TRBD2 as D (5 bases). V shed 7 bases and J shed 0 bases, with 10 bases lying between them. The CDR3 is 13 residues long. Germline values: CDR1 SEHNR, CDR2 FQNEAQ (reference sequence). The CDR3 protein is CASTFRDSYEQYF. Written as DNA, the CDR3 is TGTGCCAGCACCTTCCGGGACTCCTACGAGCAGTACTTC.

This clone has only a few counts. Here the CDR3 reads CASSQRLGGRIDTQYF. In DNA form, the CDR3 reads TGCGCCAGCAGCCAACGTTTGGGTGGGAGAATAGATACGCAGTATTTT. This chain links TRBV4-1 with TRBJ2-3; perhaps TRBD2 as D (5 bases). Trimming removed 2 bases from V and 5 bases from J, with 17 bases in between. CDR1 MGHRA and CDR2 YSYEKL come from the germline V gene. The CDR3 covers 16 residues.

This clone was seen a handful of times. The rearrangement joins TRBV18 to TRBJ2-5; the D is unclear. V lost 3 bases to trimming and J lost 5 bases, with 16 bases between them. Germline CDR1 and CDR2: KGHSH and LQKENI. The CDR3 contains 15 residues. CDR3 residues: CASSPTLSLKETQYF. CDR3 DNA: TGTGCCAGCTCACCGACTCTATCTTTAAAGGAGACCCAGTACTTC.

CDR3 amino acids: CASSMQWGQEQFF. Written as DNA, the CDR3 is TGTGCCAGTAGTATGCAATGGGGGCAAGAGCAGTTCTTC. The rearrangement joins TRBV19 to TRBJ2-1; D possibly corresponds to TRBD1 (6 bases). With 3 bases removed from V and 10 bases from J, the gap between germline ends came to 13 bases. The germline gives CDR1 LNHDA, CDR2 SQIVND (reference sequence). This CDR3 is built from 13 residues. Drawing the rest from reference TRBV19 and TRBJ2-1, the complete variable domain is DGGITQSPKYLFRKEGQNVTLSCEQNLNHDAMYWYRQDPGQGLRLIYYSQIVNDFQKGDIAEGYSVSREKKESFPLTVTSAQKNPTAFYLCASSMQWGQEQFFGPGTRLTVL.

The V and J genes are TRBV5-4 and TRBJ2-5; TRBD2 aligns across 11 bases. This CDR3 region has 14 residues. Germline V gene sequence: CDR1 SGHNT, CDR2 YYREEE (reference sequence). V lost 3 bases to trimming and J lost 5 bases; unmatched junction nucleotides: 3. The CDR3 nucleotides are TGTGCCAGCAGCTCAACTAGCGGGAGTGAGACCCAGTACTTC. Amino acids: CASSSTSGSETQYF.

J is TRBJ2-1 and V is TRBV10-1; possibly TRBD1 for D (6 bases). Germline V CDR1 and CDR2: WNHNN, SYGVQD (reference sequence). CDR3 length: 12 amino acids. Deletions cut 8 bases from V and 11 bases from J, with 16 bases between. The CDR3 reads CASGRQDAQQFF. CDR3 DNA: TGCGCCAGCGGAAGACAGGATGCCCAGCAGTTCTTC.

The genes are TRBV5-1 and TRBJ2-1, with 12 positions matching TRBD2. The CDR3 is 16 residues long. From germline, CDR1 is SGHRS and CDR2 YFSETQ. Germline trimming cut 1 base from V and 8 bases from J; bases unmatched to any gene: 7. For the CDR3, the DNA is TGCGCCAGCAGCTTGAGGGCTAGCGGGGGGGTGGATGAGCAGTTCTTC. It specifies CASSLRASGGVDEQFF.

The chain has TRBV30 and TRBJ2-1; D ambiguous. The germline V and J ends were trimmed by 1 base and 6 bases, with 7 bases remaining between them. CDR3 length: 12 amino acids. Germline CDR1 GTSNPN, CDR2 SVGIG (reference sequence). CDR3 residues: CAWSALGNEQFF. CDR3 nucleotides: TGTGCCTGGAGTGCCCTAGGCAATGAGCAGTTCTTC.

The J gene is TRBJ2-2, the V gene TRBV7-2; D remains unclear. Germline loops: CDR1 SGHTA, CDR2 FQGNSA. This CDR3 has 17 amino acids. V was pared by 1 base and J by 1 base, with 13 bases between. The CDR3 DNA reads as TGTGCCAGCAGCTTAGTCGGCAGGTTGGGGAACACCGGGGAGCTGTTTTTT. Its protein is CASSLVGRLGNTGELFF.

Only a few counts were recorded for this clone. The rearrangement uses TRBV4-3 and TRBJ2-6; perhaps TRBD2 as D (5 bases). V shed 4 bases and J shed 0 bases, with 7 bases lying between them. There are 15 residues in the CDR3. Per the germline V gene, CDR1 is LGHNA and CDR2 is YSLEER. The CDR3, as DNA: TGCGCCAGCAGCCGGACTCCCTCTGGGGCCAACGTCCTGACTTTC. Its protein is CASSRTPSGANVLTF.

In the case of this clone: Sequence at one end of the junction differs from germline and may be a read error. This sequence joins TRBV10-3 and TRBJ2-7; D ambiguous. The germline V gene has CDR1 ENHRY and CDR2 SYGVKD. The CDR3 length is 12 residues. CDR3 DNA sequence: TGTGCCACCAGTGGGTCGGCCAACGAGCAGTACTTC. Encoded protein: CATSGSANEQYF.

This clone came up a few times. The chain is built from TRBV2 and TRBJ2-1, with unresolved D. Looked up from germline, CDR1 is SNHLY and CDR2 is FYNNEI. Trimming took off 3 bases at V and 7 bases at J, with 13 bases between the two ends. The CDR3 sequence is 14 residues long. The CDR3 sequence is CASSDYPPGNEQFF. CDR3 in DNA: TGTGCCAGCAGTGATTACCCCCCAGGAAATGAGCAGTTCTTC.

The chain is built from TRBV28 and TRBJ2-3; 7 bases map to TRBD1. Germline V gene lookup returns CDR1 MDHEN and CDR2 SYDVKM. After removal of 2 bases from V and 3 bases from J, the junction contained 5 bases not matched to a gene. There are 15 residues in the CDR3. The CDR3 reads CASSLRGRLTDTQYF. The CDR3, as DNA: TGTGCCAGCAGTTTAAGGGGGCGCTTGACAGATACGCAGTATTTT. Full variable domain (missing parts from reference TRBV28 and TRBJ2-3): DVKVTQSSRYLVKRTGEKVFLECVQDMDHENMFWYRQDPGLGLRLIYFSYDVKMKEKGDIPEGYSVSREKKERFSLILESASTNQTSMYLCASSLRGRLTDTQYFGPGTRLTVL.

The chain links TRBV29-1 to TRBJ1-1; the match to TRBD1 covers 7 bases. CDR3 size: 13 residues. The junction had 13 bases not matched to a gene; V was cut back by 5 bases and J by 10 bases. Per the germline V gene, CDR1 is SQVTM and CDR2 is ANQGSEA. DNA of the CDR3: TGCAGCGTTCCACGTCAGGACAGGCGGGGAGCTTTCTTT. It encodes CSVPRQDRRGAFF.

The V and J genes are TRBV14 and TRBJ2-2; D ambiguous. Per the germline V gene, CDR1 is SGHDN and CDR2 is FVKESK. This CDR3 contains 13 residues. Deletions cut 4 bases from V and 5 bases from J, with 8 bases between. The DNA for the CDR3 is TGTGCCAGCAGCCCGCAGGCAACCGGGGAGCTGTTTTTT. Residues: CASSPQATGELFF.

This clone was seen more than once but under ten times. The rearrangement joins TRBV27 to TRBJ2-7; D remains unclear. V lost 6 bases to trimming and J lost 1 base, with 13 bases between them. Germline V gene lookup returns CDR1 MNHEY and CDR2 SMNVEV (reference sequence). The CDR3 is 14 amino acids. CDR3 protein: CASSRGVGSYEQYF. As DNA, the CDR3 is TGTGCCAGCAGCCGCGGAGTCGGTTCCTACGAGCAGTACTTC.

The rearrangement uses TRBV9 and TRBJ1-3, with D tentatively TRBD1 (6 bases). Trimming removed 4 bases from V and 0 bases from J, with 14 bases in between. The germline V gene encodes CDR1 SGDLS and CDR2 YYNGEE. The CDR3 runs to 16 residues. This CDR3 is CASSTLGQISGNTIYF. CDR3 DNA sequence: TGTGCCAGCAGCACCCTCGGACAGATCTCTGGAAACACCATATATTTT.

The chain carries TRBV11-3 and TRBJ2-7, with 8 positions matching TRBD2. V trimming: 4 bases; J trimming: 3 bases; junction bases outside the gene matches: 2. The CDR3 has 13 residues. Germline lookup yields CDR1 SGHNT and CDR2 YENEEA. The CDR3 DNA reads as TGTGCCAGCAGCTCGGGACTAGACTACGAGCAGTACTTC. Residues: CASSSGLDYEQYF.

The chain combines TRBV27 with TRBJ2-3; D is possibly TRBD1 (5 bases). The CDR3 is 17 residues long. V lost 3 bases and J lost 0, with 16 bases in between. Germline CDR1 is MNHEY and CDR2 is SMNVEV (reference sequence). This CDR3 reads CASSFRELFHSTDTQYF. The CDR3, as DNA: TGTGCCAGCAGTTTCAGGGAACTGTTTCATAGCACAGATACGCAGTATTTT.

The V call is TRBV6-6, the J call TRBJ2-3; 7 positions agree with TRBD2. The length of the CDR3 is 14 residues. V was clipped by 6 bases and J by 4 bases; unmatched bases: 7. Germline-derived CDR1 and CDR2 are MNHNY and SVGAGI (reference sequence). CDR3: CASRPSGSSDTQYF. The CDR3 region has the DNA TGTGCCAGCAGGCCTAGCGGATCCTCAGATACGCAGTATTTT.

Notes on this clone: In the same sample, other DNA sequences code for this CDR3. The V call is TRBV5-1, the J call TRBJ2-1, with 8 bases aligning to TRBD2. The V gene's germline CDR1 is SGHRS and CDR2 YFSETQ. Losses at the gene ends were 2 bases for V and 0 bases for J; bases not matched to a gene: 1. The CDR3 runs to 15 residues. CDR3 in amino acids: CASSLTSGSYNEQFF. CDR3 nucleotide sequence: TGCGCCAGCAGCTTAACTAGCGGCTCCTACAATGAGCAGTTCTTC.

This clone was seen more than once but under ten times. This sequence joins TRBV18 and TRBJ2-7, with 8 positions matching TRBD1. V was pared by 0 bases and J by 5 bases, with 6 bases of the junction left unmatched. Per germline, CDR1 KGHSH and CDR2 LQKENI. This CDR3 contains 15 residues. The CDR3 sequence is CASSPPYPGGHEQYF. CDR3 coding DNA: TGTGCCAGCTCACCACCGTATCCAGGGGGCCACGAGCAGTACTTC. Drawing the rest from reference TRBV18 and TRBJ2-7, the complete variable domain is NAGVMQNPRHLVRRRGQEARLRCSPMKGHSHVYWYRQLPEEGLKFMVYLQKENIIDESGMPKERFSAEFPKEGPSILRIQQVVRGDSAAYFCASSPPYPGGHEQYFGPGTRLTVT.

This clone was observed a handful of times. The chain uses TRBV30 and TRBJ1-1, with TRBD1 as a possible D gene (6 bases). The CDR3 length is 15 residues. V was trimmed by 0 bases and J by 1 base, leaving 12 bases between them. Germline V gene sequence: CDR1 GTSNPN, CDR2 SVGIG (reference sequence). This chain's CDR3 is CAWSVVGGRNTEAFF. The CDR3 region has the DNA TGTGCCTGGAGTGTAGTTGGGGGCCGGAACACTGAAGCTTTCTTT.